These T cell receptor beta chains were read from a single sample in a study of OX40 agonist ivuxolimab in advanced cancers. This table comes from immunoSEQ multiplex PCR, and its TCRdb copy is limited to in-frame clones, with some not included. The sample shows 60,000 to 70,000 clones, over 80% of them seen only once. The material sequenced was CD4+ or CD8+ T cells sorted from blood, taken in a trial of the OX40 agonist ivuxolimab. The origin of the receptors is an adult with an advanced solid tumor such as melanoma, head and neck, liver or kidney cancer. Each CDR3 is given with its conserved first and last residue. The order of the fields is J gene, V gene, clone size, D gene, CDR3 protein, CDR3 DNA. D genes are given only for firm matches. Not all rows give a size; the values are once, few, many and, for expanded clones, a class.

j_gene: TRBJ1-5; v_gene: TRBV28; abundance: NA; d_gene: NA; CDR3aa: CASSVYQPQHF; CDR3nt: TGTGCCAGCAGCGTTTATCAGCCCCAGCATTTT
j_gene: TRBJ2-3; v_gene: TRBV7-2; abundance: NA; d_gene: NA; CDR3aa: CASTGQSTDTQYF; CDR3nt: TGTGCCAGCACTGGACAGAGCACAGATACGCAGTATTTT
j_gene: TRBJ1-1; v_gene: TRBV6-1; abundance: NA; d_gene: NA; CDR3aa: CASSPVPGTEAFF; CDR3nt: TGTGCCAGCTCACCCGTTCCGGGGACTGAAGCTTTCTTT
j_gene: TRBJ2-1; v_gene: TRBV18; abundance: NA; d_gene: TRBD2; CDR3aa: CASSPGTSEAAYNEQFF; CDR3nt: TGTGCCAGCTCACCCGGGACTAGCGAGGCCGCCTACAATGAGCAGTTCTTC
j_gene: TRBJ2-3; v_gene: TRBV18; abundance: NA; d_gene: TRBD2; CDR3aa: CASSKPLAGVSDTQYF; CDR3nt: TGTGCCAGCTCTAAACCCCTGGCGGGAGTTTCAGATACGCAGTATTTT
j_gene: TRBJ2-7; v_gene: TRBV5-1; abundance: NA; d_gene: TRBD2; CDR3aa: CASSPTTSGSSYEQYF; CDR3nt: TGCGCCAGCAGCCCAACTACTAGCGGGAGTTCCTACGAGCAGTACTTC
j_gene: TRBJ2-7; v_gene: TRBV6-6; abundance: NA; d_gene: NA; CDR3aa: CASSYLGGDYEQYF; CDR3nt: TGTGCCAGCAGTTACTTAGGGGGGGACTACGAGCAGTACTTC
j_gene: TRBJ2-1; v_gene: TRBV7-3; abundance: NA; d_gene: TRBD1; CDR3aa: CASSVNRGTYNEQFF; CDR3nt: TGTGCCAGCAGCGTGAACAGGGGGACCTACAATGAGCAGTTCTTC
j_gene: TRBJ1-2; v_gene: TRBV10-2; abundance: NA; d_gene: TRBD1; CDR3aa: CASSGTRGQGGYGYTF; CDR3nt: TGCGCCAGCAGTGGTACCAGGGGGCAAGGGGGCTATGGCTACACCTTC
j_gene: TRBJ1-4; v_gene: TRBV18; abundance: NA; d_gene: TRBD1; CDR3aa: CASSIRQTGADEKLFF; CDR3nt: TGTGCCAGCTCTATACGACAGACAGGGGCAGATGAAAAACTGTTTTTT
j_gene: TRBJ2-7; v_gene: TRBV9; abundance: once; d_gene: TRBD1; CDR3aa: CASSGQGVFGDEQYF; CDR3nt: TGTGCCAGCAGCGGACAGGGCGTATTTGGCGACGAGCAGTACTTC
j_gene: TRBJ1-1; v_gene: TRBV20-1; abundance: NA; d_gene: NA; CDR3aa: CSAPRGTEAFF; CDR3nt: TGCAGTGCTCCCAGGGGCACTGAAGCTTTCTTT
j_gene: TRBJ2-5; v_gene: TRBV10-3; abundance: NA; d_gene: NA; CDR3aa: CAISEAQETQYF; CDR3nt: TGTGCCATCAGTGAGGCTCAAGAGACCCAGTACTTC
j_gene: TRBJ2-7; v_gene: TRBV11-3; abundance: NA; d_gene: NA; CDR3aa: CASSLEVGRYEQYF; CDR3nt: TGTGCCAGCAGCTTAGAAGTGGGGAGGTACGAGCAGTACTTC
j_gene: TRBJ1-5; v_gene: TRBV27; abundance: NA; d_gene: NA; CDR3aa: CASSLTDRGSNQPQHF; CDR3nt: TGTGCCAGCAGTTTAACGGACAGAGGAAGCAATCAGCCCCAGCATTTT
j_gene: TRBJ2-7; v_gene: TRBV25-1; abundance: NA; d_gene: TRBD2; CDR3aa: CASSEYGGRAYEQYF; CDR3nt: TGTGCCAGCAGTGAATATGGAGGGAGGGCCTACGAGCAGTACTTC
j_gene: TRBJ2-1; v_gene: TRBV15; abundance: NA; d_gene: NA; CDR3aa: CATSRDLVSAEWFF; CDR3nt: TGTGCCACCAGCAGAGATCTTGTCTCTGCAGAGTGGTTCTTC
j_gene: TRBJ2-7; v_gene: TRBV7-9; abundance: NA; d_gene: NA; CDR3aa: CASSSTSYEQYF; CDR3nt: TGTGCCAGCAGCTCAACTTCCTACGAGCAGTACTTC
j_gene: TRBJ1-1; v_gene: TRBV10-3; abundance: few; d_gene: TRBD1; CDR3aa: CAISDDRGQTEAFF; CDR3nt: TGTGCCATCAGTGACGACAGGGGGCAAACTGAAGCTTTCTTT
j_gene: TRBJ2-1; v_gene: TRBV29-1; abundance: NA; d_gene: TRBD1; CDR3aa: CSVEPVGQGAFNEQFF; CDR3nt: TGCAGCGTTGAGCCTGTGGGACAGGGGGCCTTCAATGAGCAGTTCTTC
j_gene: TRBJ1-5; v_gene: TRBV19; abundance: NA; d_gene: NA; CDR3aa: CASTTRDHSNQPQHF; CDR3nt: TGTGCCAGTACCACCCGGGATCATAGCAATCAGCCCCAGCATTTT
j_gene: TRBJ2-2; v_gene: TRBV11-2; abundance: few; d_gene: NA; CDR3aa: CASSLESIMPGELFF; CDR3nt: TGTGCCAGCAGCTTAGAATCAATAATGCCCGGGGAGCTGTTTTTT
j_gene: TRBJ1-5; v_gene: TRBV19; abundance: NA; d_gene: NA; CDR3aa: CASSISGSGQPQHF; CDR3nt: TGTGCCAGTAGTATTTCTGGGTCGGGTCAGCCCCAGCATTTT
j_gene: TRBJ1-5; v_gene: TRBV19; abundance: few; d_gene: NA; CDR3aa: CASSISSGLGQPQHF; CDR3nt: TGTGCCAGTAGTATATCATCGGGGTTGGGACAGCCCCAGCATTTT
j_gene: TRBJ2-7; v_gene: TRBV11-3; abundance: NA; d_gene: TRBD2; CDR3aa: CASSPLAGGYEQYF; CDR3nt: TGTGCCAGCAGCCCCTTAGCGGGAGGGTACGAGCAGTACTTC
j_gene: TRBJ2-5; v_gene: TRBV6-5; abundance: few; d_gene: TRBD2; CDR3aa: CASTFLAGHETQYF; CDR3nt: TGTGCCAGCACCTTTCTAGCGGGACACGAGACCCAGTACTTC
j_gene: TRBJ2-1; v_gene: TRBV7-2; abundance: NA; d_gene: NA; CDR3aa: CASSPRGLGNEQFF; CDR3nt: TGTGCCAGCAGCCCTCGGGGACTGGGGAATGAGCAGTTCTTC
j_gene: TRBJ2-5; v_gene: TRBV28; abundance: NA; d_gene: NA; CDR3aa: CASSFGLVQETQYF; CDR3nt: TGTGCCAGCAGTTTTGGTCTTGTACAAGAGACCCAGTACTTC
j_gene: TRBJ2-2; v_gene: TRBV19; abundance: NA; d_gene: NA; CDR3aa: CVLLNTGELFF; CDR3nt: TGTGTCCTACTGAACACCGGGGAGCTGTTTTTT
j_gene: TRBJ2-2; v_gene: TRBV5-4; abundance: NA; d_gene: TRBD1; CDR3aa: CASSPKFGTGPTGELFF; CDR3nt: TGTGCCAGCAGCCCTAAATTTGGGACAGGGCCCACCGGGGAGCTGTTTTTT
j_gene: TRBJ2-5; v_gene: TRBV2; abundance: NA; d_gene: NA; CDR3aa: CASNQGAGGGPQETQYF; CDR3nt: TGTGCCAGCAACCAGGGGGCGGGCGGGGGCCCCCAAGAGACCCAGTACTTC
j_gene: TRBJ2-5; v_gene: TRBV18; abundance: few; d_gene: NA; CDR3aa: CASSPKRETQYF; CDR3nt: TGTGCCAGCTCACCCAAGCGAGAGACCCAGTACTTC
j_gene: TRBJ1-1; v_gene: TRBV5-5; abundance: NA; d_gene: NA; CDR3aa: CASSLEGLGDTEAFF; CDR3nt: TGTGCCAGCAGCTTGGAGGGCCTAGGGGACACTGAAGCTTTCTTT
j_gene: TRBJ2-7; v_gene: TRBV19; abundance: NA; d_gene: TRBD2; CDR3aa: CASTRGGGYEQYF; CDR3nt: TGTGCCAGTACGCGCGGGGGTGGCTACGAGCAGTACTTC
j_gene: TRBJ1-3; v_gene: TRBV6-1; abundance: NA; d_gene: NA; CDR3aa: CASTSGHTGNTIYF; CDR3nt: TGTGCCAGCACCTCGGGACATACTGGAAACACCATATATTTT
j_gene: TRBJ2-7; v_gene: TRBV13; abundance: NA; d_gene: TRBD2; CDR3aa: CASRETGGGRSYERYF; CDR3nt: TGTGCCAGCAGGGAAACGGGCGGGGGGCGCTCCTACGAGCGGTACTTC